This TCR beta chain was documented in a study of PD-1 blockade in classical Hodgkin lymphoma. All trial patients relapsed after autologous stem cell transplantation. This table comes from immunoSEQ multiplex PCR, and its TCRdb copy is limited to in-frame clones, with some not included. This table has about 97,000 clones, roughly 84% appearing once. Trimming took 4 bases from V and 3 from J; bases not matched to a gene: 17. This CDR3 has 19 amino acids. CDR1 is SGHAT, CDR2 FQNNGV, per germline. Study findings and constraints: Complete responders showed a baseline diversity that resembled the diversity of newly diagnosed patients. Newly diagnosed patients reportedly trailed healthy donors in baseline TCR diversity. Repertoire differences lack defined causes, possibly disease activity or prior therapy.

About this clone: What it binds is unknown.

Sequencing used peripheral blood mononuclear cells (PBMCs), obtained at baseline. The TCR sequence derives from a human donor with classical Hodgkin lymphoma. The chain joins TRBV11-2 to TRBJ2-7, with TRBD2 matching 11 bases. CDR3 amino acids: CASSSRLTGTSGGDYEQYF. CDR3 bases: TGTGCCAGCAGCTCTCGGTTAACCGGGACTAGCGGAGGGGACTACGAGCAGTACTTC.